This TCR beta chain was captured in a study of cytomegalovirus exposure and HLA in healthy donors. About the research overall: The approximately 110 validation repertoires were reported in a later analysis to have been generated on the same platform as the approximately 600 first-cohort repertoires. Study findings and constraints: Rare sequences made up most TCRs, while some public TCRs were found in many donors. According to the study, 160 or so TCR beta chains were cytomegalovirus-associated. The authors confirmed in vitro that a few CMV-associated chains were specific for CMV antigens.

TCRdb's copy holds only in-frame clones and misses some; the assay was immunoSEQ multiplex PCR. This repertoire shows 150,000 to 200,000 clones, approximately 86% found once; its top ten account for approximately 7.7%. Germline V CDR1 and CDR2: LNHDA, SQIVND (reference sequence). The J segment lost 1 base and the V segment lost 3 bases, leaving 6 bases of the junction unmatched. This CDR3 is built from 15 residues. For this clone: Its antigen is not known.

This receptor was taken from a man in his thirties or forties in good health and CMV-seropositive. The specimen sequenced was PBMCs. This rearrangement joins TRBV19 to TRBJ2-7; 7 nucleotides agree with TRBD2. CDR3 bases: TGTGCCAGTAGTATGCCCGGGGGGACGTCCTACGAGCAGTACTTC. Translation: CASSMPGGTSYEQYF.